This TCR beta chain was sequenced for a study of T cells in Graves' hyperthyroidism and ophthalmopathy. For the study at large: Staff took peripheral blood when the initial diagnosis was made, before any treatment began.

CDR1 and CDR2 from the germline V gene are SGHAT and FQNNGV. The CDR3 spans 16 residues. V shed 3 bases and J 3 bases; nucleotides not matched to a gene: 7. At least ten counts were recorded for this clonotype. Regions amplified from RNA transcripts were the TCR beta CDR3 regions. A first-round RT-PCR of the TCR CDR3 used the HTBI primer set. TCRdb passed the multiplex PCR reads through MiXCR, listing each CDR3 protein once. This table has 350,000 to 400,000 distinct CDR3 sequences, about 15% appearing once. Sample: blood. This chain uses TRBV11-2 with TRBJ2-3; 9 nucleotides align to TRBD1. This clonotype was obtained from a woman aged 25-40 years with Graves' hyperthyroidism. CDR3 amino acids: CASSFGTGGPTDTQYF. In DNA form, the CDR3 reads TGTGCCAGCAGCTTCGGTACAGGGGGCCCAACAGATACGCAGTATTTT. The whole variable domain, filled in from reference TRBV11-2 and TRBJ2-3, reads EAGVAQSPRYKIIEKRQSVAFWCNPISGHATLYWYQQILGQGPKLLIQFQNNGVVDDSQLPKDRFSAERLKGVDSTLKIQPAKLEDSAVYLCASSFGTGGPTDTQYFGPGTRLTVL.